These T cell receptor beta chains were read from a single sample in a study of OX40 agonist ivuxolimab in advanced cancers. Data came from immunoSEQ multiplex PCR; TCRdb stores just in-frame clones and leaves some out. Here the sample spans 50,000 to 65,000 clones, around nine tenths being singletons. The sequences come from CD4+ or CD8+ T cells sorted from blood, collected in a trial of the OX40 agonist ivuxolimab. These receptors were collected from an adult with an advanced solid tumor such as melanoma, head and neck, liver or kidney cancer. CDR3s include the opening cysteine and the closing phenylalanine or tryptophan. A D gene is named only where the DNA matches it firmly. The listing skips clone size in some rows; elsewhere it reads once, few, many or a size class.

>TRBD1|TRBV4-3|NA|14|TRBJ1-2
TGCGCCAGCAGCTACGACAGGGGGAACTATGGCTACACCTTC
CASSYDRGNYGYTF
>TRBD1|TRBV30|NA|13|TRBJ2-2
TGTGCCAGCGACAGGGTTCGGACCGGGGAGCTGTTTTTT
CASDRVRTGELFF
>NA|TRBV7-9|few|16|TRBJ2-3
TGTGCCAGCAGCTTAGGACCCTCAGGGCGCACAGATACGCAGTATTTT
CASSLGPSGRTDTQYF
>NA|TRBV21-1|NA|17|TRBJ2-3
TGTGCCAGCCAAAAGGGCGGGGCCCCACGGGTCGGTGATACGCAGTATTTT
CASQKGGAPRVGDTQYF
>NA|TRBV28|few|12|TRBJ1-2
TGTGCCAGCAGTTTAGCAAACTATGGCTACACCTTC
CASSLANYGYTF
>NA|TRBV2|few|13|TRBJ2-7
TGTGCCAGCAGTGGACAGGCAGCCTACGAGCAGTACTTC
CASSGQAAYEQYF
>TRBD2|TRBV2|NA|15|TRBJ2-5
TGTGCCAGCAGTGAGATTCTTAGCGGGAGTGAGACCCAGTACTTC
CASSEILSGSETQYF
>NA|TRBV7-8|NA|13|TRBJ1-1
TGTGCCAGCAAAAGGGCGGTGAACACTGAAGCTTTCTTT
CASKRAVNTEAFF
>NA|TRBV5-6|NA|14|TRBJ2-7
TGTGCCAGCAGCCAATACAGGGTCGACTACGAGCAGTACTTC
CASSQYRVDYEQYF
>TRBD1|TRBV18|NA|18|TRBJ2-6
TGTGCCAGCTCACCGCGGGACAGGGGAATCTCTGGGGCCAACGTCCTGACTTTC
CASSPRDRGISGANVLTF
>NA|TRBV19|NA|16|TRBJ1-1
TGTGCCAGTAGTATAGGCGGGCAGACCATGAACACTGAAGCTTTCTTT
CASSIGGQTMNTEAFF
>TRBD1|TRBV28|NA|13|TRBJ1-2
TGTGCCAGCAAAAACAGGGGGCGGCGTGGCTACACCTTC
CASKNRGRRGYTF
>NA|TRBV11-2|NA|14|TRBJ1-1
TGTGCCAGCAGCTTAACCAACATGAACACTGAAGCTTTCTTT
CASSLTNMNTEAFF
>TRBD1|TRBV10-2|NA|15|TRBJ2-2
TGCGCCAGCAGTAGACAGGGGGCGAACACCGGGGAGCTGTTTTTT
CASSRQGANTGELFF
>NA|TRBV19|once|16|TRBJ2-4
TGTGCCAGTAGTTGGAAACAGGAGCTAGCCAAAAACATTCAGTACTTC
CASSWKQELAKNIQYF
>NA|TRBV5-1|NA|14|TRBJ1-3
TGCGCCAGCAGCTTGGCAGGGCCTGGAAACACCATATATTTT
CASSLAGPGNTIYF
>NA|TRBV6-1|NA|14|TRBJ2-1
TGTGCCAGCAGTGAACCGGGACTTCTCAATGAGCAGTTCTTC
CASSEPGLLNEQFF
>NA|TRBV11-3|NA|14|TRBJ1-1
TGTGCCAGCAGCTTAGGCGCAGCGAACACTGAAGCTTTCTTT
CASSLGAANTEAFF